The present T cell receptor (beta chain) was sequenced within a study of shared clonotypes between healthy human individuals. Overall study: Donors had three CD4 naive, three CD4 memory, two CD8 naive and one CD8 memory plate apiece.

The table came from immunoSEQ multiplex PCR; TCRdb's copy has only in-frame clones and leaves some out. The data show about 1 million clones, approximately 72% seen once. Healthy and HIV-negative, the adult donors had no recent acute infections or vaccinations. CDR3 length equals 16 residues. Germline loops: CDR1 SGDLS, CDR2 YYNGEE. V dropped 2 bases and J dropped 1; count of bases not matched to a gene: 4. This clone was found once. Sequencing used memory CD4+ T cells sorted from blood. Described subset: CD45RA-negative fraction. This chain joins TRBV9 and TRBJ2-3, with 10 bases identical to TRBD2. The receptor comes from a man aged 18 to 30 in good health. In nucleotides, the CDR3 is TGTGCCAGCAGCGTCTCCGGACTAGCGGGCACAGATACGCAGTATTTT. Residues: CASSVSGLAGTDTQYF.